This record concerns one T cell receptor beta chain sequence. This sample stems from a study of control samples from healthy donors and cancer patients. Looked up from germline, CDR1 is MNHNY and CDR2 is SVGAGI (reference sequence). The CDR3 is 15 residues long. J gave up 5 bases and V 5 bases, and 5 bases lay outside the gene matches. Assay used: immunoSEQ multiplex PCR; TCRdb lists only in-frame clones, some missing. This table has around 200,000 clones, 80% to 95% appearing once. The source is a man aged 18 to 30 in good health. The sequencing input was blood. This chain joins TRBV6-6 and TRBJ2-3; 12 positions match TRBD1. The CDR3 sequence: CASSPRDRGQDTQYF. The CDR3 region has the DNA TGTGCCAGCAGTCCCAGGGACAGGGGGCAAGATACGCAGTATTTT.